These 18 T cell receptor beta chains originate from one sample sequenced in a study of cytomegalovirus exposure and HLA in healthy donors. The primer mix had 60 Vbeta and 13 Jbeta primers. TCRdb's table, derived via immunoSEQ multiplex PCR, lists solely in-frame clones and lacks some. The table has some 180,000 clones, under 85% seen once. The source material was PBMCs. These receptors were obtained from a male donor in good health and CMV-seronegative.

The CDR3 sequence: CASSYQGTNTEAFF. CDR3 bases: TGTGCCAGCAGTTACCAGGGTACCAACACTGAAGCTTTCTTT. This chain links TRBV6-5 with TRBJ1-1; D possibly corresponds to TRBD1 (5 bases). CDR1 and CDR2 from the germline V gene are MNHEY and SVGAGI. V lost 2 bases, J lost 2 bases, and 9 bases lay in between. This CDR3 is built from 14 residues.

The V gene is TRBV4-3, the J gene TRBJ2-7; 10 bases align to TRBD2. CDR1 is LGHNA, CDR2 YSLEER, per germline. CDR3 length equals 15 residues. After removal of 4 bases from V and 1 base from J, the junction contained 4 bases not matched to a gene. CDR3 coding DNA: TGCGCCAGCAGCCCCGGACTAGCGGCATCCTACGAGCAGTACTTC. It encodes CASSPGLAASYEQYF.

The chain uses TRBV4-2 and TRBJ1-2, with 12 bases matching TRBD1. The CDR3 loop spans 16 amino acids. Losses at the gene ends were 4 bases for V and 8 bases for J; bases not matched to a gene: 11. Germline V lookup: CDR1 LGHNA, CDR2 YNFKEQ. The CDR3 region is CASSRYWDRGLGGYTF. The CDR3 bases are TGTGCCAGCAGCCGTTACTGGGACAGGGGGCTTGGGGGCTACACCTTC.

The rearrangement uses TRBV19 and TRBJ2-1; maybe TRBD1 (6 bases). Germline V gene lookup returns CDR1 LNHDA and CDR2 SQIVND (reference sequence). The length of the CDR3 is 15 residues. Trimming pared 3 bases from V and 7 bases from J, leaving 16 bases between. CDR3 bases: TGTGCCAGTAGTATTCTCACAGGGACCCTAAATGAGCAGTTCTTC. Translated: CASSILTGTLNEQFF. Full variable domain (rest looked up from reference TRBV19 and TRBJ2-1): DGGITQSPKYLFRKEGQNVTLSCEQNLNHDAMYWYRQDPGQGLRLIYYSQIVNDFQKGDIAEGYSVSREKKESFPLTVTSAQKNPTAFYLCASSILTGTLNEQFFGPGTRLTVL.

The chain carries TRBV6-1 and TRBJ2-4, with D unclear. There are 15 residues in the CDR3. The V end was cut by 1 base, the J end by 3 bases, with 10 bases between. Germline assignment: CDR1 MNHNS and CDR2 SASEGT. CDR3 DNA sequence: TGTGCCAGCAGTGAAGACAGCATTCTCAAAAACATTCAGTACTTC. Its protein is CASSEDSILKNIQYF.

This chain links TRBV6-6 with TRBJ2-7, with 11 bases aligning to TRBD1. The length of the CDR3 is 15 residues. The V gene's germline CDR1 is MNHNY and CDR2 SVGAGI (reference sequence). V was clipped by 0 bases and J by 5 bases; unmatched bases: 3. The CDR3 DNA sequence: TGTGCCAGCAGTTACTCTCTGGACAGGGGGCACGAGCAGTACTTC. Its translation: CASSYSLDRGHEQYF.

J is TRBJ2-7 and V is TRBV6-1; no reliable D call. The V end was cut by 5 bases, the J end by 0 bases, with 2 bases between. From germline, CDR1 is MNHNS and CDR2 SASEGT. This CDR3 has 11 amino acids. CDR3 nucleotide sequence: TGTGCCAGCAGTCGCTCCTACGAGCAGTACTTC. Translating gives CASSRSYEQYF.

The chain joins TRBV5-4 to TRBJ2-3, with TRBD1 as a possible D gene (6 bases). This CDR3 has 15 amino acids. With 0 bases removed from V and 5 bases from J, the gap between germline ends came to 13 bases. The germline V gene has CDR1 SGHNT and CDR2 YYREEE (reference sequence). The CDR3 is CASSLAMGAVDTQYF. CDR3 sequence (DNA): TGTGCCAGCAGCTTGGCCATGGGGGCCGTAGATACGCAGTATTTT. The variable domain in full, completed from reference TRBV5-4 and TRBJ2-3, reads ETGVTQSPTHLIKTRGQQVTLRCSSQSGHNTVSWYQQALGQGPQFIFQYYREEENGRGNFPPRFSGLQFPNYSSELNVNALELDDSALYLCASSLAMGAVDTQYFGPGTRLTVL.

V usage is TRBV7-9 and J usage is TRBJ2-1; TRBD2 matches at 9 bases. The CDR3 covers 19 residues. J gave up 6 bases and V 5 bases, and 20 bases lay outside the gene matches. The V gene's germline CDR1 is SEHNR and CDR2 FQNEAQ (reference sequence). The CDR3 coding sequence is TGTGCCAGCAGCCCTAGGGACAGCGGGGGGCACAAACGCAGCAATGAGCAGTTCTTC. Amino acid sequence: CASSPRDSGGHKRSNEQFF.

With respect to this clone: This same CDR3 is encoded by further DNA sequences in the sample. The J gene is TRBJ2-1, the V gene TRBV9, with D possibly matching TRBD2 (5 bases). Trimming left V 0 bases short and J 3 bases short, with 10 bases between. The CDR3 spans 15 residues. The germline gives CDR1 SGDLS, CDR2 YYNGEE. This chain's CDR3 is CASSVASGGYNEQFF. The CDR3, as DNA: TGTGCCAGCAGCGTAGCCAGCGGCGGCTACAATGAGCAGTTCTTC.

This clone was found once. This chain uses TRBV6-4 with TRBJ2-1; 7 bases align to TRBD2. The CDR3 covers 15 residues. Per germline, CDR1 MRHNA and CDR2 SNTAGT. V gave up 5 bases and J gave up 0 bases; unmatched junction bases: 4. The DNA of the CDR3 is TGTGCCAGCAGTCTTCTAGCGGACTCCTACAATGAGCAGTTCTTC. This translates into CASSLLADSYNEQFF.

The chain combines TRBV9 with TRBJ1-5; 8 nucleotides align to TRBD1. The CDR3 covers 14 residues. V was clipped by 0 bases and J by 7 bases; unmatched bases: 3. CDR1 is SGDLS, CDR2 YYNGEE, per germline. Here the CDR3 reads CASSVEGQGQPQHF. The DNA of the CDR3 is TGTGCCAGCAGCGTAGAAGGACAGGGACAGCCCCAGCATTTT.

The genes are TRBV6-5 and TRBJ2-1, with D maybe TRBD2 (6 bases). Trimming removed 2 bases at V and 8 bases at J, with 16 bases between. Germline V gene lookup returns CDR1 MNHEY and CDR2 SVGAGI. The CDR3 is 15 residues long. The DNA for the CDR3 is TGTGCCAGCAGTTACGACCGACTCCGGGGGTATGAGCAGTTCTTC. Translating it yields CASSYDRLRGYEQFF.

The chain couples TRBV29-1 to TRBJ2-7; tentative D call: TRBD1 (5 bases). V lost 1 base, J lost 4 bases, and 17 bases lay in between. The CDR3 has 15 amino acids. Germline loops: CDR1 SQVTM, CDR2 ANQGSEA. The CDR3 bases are TGCAGCGTTGAAGTGTGGGGCAGGGTTCAGTACGAGCAGTACTTC. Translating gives CSVEVWGRVQYEQYF.

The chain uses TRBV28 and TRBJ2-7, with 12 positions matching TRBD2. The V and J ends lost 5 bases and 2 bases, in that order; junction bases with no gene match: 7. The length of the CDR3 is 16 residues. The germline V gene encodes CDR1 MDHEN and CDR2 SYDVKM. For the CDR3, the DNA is TGTGCCAGCAGTCTCTGGACTAGCGGGGTTGCCTACGAGCAGTACTTC. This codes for CASSLWTSGVAYEQYF.

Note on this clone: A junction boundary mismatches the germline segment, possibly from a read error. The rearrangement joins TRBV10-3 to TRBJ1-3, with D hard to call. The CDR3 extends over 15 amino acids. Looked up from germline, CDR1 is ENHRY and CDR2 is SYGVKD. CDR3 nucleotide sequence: TGTGCCATCAGTGAGACAGCTAGCTCTGGAACCACCATATATTTT. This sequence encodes CAISETASSGTTIYF.

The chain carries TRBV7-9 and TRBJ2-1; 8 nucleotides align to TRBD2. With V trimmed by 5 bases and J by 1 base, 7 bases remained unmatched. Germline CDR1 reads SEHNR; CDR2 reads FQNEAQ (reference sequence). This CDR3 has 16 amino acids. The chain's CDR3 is CASSPLAGRSYNEQFF. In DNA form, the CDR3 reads TGTGCCAGCAGCCCATTAGCGGGAAGATCCTACAATGAGCAGTTCTTC.

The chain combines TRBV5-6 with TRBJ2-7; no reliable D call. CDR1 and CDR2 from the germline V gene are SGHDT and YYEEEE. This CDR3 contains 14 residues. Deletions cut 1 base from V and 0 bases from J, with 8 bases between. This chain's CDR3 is CASSLTESSYEQYF. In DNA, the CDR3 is TGTGCCAGCAGCTTGACCGAGAGCTCCTACGAGCAGTACTTC.